The next 12 T cell receptor beta chains were all read from a single sample in a study of blood T cell repertoires in COVID-19 (dated by TCRdb to 2018 to 2021). The method was the immunoSEQ multiplex PCR assay. In TCRdb, the immuneACCESS table is reduced to in-frame sequences with V and J assigned. These tables do not hold every clone; where another copy was compared, an unresolved V gene accounts for under half, and the others remain unexplained. A total of tens of thousands of clones appear in this sample, roughly 76% of them only once. The ten largest clones represent more than 4% of the sample. The sequencing sample was made of peripheral blood. These receptors originate from a man older than 75 with COVID-19, enrolled during active disease.

The genes are TRBV10-3 and TRBJ1-2; D is unresolved. The length of the CDR3 is 13 residues. Germline CDR1 and CDR2: ENHRY and SYGVKD. Deletions cut 1 base from V and 6 bases from J, with 9 bases between. CDR3 amino acids: CAISEWLVDGYTF. CDR3 sequence (DNA): TGTGCCATCAGTGAGTGGCTTGTCGATGGCTACACCTTC.

The chain has TRBV19 and TRBJ1-4, with 8 bases aligning to TRBD1. With 4 bases clipped from V and 6 bases from J, the junction kept 13 bases outside the gene matches. From germline, CDR1 is LNHDA and CDR2 SQIVND (reference sequence). CDR3 size: 17 residues. The CDR3 DNA reads as TGTGCCAGTAGTACACCTCTCTCGACAGGGGTCTATGAAAAACTGTTTTTT. It codes for CASSTPLSTGVYEKLFF.

V is TRBV7-2 and J is TRBJ2-2; D unresolved. The CDR3 length is 13 residues. V was clipped by 1 base and J by 7 bases, with 7 bases between them. The germline V gene has CDR1 SGHTA and CDR2 FQGNSA. The CDR3 nucleotides read TGTGCCAGCAGCTTAGGGGCGCACGGGGAGCTGTTTTTT. It encodes CASSLGAHGELFF.

The J gene is TRBJ1-1, the V gene TRBV4-2; the match to TRBD1 covers 7 bases. Trimming cost V 4 bases and J 1 base; bases outside gene matches: 9. Germline V gene data show CDR1 as LGHNA and CDR2 as YNFKEQ. The CDR3 sequence is 16 residues long. In DNA form, the CDR3 reads TGTGCCAGCAGCCTAACAGGGGTCCTGGCGAACACTGAAGCTTTCTTT. Encoded protein: CASSLTGVLANTEAFF.

V gene TRBV3-1 (or the pseudogene TRBV3-2) combines with J gene TRBJ2-7; D remains unclear. Trimming took off 0 bases at V and 5 bases at J, with 5 bases between the two ends. This CDR3 has 12 residues. Germline CDR1 and CDR2: LGHDT and YNNKEL (reference sequence). The CDR3 DNA is TGTGCCAGCAGCCAAGATACAGACGAGCAGTACTTC. Translating gives CASSQDTDEQYF.

This chain connects TRBV7-9 to TRBJ1-5, with D possibly being TRBD1 (6 bases). The CDR3 is 16 residues long. Trimming took off 3 bases at V and 5 bases at J, with 17 bases between the two ends. Germline CDR1 reads SEHNR; CDR2 reads FQNEAQ (reference sequence). In DNA, the CDR3 is TGTGCCAGCAGCTTTAGCGGGGGCAGAAAGTATCAGCCCCAGCATTTT. Translation gives CASSFSGGRKYQPQHF.

This chain connects TRBV5-5 to TRBJ2-1; the match to TRBD2 covers 13 bases. The CDR3 spans 18 residues. The germline V gene encodes CDR1 SGHKS and CDR2 YYEKEE (reference sequence). V lost 4 bases and J lost 5; bases outside the gene matches: 12. The CDR3 DNA reads as TGTGCCAGCAGCCGAGGGGGAGCGACTAGCGGGGGGAACAATGAGCAGTTCTTC. It is translated as CASSRGGATSGGNNEQFF.

The rearrangement links TRBV30 to TRBJ2-1, with 15 bases aligning to TRBD2. This CDR3 contains 19 residues. J was trimmed by 9 bases and V by 8 bases; bases with no gene match: 23. The germline V gene encodes CDR1 GTSNPN and CDR2 SVGIG (reference sequence). The CDR3 DNA follows: TGTGCCGGTAACCGCTACGGACTAGCGGGAGGGCCTTCTTTTCGTGAGCAGTTCTTC. Protein: CAGNRYGLAGGPSFREQFF.

In its sample, this clone was seen once. The chain is built from TRBV28 and TRBJ2-7, with TRBD2 matching over 7 bases. V trimming: 8 bases; J trimming: 0 bases; junction bases outside the gene matches: 7. Germline-derived CDR1 and CDR2 are MDHEN and SYDVKM. CDR3 length equals 14 residues. DNA for the CDR3: TGTGCCAGCCGGGGGGAGGGGAGCTCCTACGAGCAGTACTTC. It encodes CASRGEGSSYEQYF.

The chain employs TRBV20-1 and TRBJ2-1; no clear D. Trimming shortened V by 1 base and J by 6 bases, and 4 bases separated the two germline ends. Germline V CDR1 and CDR2: DFQATT, SNEGSKA (reference sequence). The CDR3 length is 11 residues. CDR3 bases: TGCAGTGCTAGAGGGCCCAATGAGCAGTTCTTC. Protein product: CSARGPNEQFF.

This chain links TRBV9 with TRBJ1-1; D not resolved. This CDR3 spans 13 amino acids. V was pared by 3 bases and J by 10 bases, with 16 bases between. Germline V lookup: CDR1 SGDLS, CDR2 YYNGEE. DNA of the CDR3: TGTGCCAGCAGCGGATCCCGGGATCTTGGAGCTTTCTTT. This gives the protein CASSGSRDLGAFF.

The chain joins TRBV19 to TRBJ1-6; possibly TRBD1 for D (6 bases). The CDR3 length is 15 residues. V shed 3 bases and J shed 6 bases, with 12 bases lying between them. CDR1 is LNHDA and CDR2 is SQIVND in the germline V gene (reference sequence). Here the CDR3 DNA reads TGTGCCAGTAGTATTTACGACAGGCCTAATTCACCCCTCCACTTT. This sequence encodes CASSIYDRPNSPLHF.